This TCR beta chain is from a study of cytomegalovirus exposure and HLA in healthy donors. Broader study findings: A likely sequencing artifact accounted for one observed cluster of highly shared sequence variants. Altogether, 164 TCR beta chains were recorded as cytomegalovirus-associated.

As for this clone: Its antigen is undetermined.

Donors showed nominal health when sampled, although they likely had unrecorded immune exposures. PCR primers comprised 60 Vbeta and 13 Jbeta primers. The repertoire was sequenced with immunoSEQ multiplex PCR; TCRdb's copy has only in-frame clones and lacks some. The sample has about 150,000 clones; around 80% are singletons. The V and J ends lost 4 bases and 0 bases, in that order; junction bases with no gene match: 5. CDR3 length: 16 residues. Germline CDR1 reads SGHDT; CDR2 reads YYEEEE. The source is a woman between 45 and 65 years old in good health and CMV-seropositive. Sequenced sample: PBMCs. The chain recombines TRBV5-6 with TRBJ1-2; 11 nucleotides align to TRBD1. CDR3 amino acids: CASSRDRGFSNYGYTF. The CDR3 DNA reads TGTGCCAGCAGCAGGGACAGGGGGTTTTCTAACTATGGCTACACCTTC.